This T cell receptor beta chain was sequenced for a study of cytomegalovirus exposure and HLA in healthy donors. Those who donated were healthy bone marrow donors. General study points: A few V segments could not be told apart, such as TRBV6-2 and TRBV6-3, and were left out. An observed cluster of highly shared sequence variants was recorded as a likely sequencing artifact.

The ends were cut back, 1 base at V and 4 bases at J, with 12 bases in the middle. Germline assignment: CDR1 SGHDT and CDR2 YYEEEE. This CDR3 spans 15 amino acids. A multiplex PCR was run with 60 Vbeta primers and 13 Jbeta primers. Methods used by the authors: Approximately 78 million unique TCR beta chains, about 11 million of them shared, were counted by a later analysis. Sequenced by immunoSEQ multiplex PCR; TCRdb stores in-frame clones only, minus some. D and trimming were read from the DNA, whereas the V and J calls and clone size are those reported in that table. This sample has about 91,000 clones, with 78% found just once. A few counts support this clone. Its antigen is still unknown.

This clonotype was obtained from a male donor in good health and CMV-seropositive. The V gene is TRBV5-6, the J gene TRBJ1-5, with D unclear. The sample was PBMCs. The CDR3 protein is CASSLSAVPNQPQHF. The CDR3 DNA is TGTGCCAGCAGCTTGTCAGCGGTTCCTAATCAGCCCCAGCATTTT.